Sequencing of this T cell receptor (beta chain) was carried out in a study of blood T cell repertoires in COVID-19. Germline CDR1 reads SGHRS; CDR2 reads YFSETQ. Trimming left V 1 base short and J 5 bases short, with 12 bases between. CDR3 size: 14 residues. This clone was found once. Per the authors' pipeline: Amplification with reference gene primers provided the estimates of nucleated cell counts. Profiling relied on immunoSEQ multiplex PCR, and the TCRdb table lists in-frame clones only, not all of them. The V and J calls and clone size were taken over from that table, and D and trimming were inferred from the DNA. The sample carries under 250,000 clones, over 75% recorded once. The participants were between about 18 and 90 years old and came from about two dozen US areas.

This chain connects TRBV5-1 to TRBJ1-2; possible D gene TRBD1, 5 bases. The receptor was derived from a man aged 40-49 years who had recovered from COVID-19. Sequenced material: PBMCs or T cells enriched from blood (not recorded which). CDR3 sequence reads: CASSLLGGRYGYTF. CDR3 DNA: TGCGCCAGCAGCTTGTTGGGGGGGAGATATGGCTACACCTTC.